The T cell receptor beta chain under discussion was sequenced for a study of molecular identifiers for immune sequencing clone quantification. General observations from the study: Clones above 20 RNA copies held over 98% of effector molecules, under 1% in naive cells. Spiked TCR RNA from one Jurkat cell reportedly showed up when mixed among 950,000 to 1,000,000 naive cells.

Naive CD8 T cells were sorted, and the gate applied was CD8+CD4-CCR7+CD45RA+. The CDR3 runs 18 residues. V was clipped by 0 bases and J by 2 bases; unmatched bases: 8. Looked up from germline, CDR1 is LGHNA and CDR2 is YSLEER. TCRdb itself ran the PCR reads through MiXCR, one entry per CDR3 protein. The sample shows under 600,000 distinct CDR3 sequences, about 20% of them seen only once. Concerning this clonotype itself: Its antigen is still unknown.

Sequencing was carried out using naive CD8+ T cells from blood, with Jurkat cell RNA spiked in. The subset: FACS-sorted CD8+CD4-CCR7+CD45RA+ naive T cells. This chain joins TRBV4-3 and TRBJ2-3, with 10 positions matching TRBD2. The TCR originated in a human donor in good health. Some libraries in this study had Jurkat cell RNA spiked in. CDR3 region: CASSQDWIAGGITDTQYF. The CDR3 coding sequence is TGCGCCAGCAGCCAAGATTGGATAGCGGGAGGTATCACAGATACGCAGTATTTT.